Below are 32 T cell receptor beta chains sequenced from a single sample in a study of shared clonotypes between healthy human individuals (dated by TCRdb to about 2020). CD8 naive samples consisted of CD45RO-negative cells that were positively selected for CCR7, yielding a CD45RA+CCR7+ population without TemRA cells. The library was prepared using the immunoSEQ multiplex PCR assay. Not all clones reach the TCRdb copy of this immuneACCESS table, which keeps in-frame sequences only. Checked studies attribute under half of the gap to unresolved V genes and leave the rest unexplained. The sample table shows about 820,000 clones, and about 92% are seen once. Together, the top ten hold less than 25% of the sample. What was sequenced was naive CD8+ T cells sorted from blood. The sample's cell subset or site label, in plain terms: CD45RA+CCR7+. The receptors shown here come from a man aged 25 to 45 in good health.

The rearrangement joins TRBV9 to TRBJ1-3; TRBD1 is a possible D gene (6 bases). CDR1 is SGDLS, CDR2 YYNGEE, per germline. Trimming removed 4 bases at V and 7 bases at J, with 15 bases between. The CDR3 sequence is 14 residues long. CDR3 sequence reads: CASSPTGALNTIYF. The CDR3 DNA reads TGTGCCAGCAGCCCGACAGGTGCCCTGAACACCATATATTTT.

The CDR3 DNA is TGCGCCAGCAGCTTGCACCCAGGCTACGAGCAGTACTTC. It yields the protein CASSLHPGYEQYF. This rearrangement joins TRBV5-1 to TRBJ2-7; D ambiguous. Trimming pared 1 base from V and 3 bases from J, leaving 8 bases between. The CDR3 consists of 13 residues. Germline V lookup: CDR1 SGHRS, CDR2 YFSETQ.

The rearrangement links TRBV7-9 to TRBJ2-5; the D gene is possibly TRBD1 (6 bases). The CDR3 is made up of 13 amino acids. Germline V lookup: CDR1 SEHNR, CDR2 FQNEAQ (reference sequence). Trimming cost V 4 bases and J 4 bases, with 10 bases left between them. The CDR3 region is CASSSGDGETQYF. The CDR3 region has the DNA TGTGCCAGCAGCTCAGGGGATGGAGAGACCCAGTACTTC.

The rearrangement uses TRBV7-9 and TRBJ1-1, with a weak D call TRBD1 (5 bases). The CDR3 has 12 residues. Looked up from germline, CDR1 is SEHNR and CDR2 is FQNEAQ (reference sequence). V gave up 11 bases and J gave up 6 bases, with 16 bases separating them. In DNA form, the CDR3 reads TGTGCCCACCGGGACGGGATGGCTGAAGCTTTCTTT. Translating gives CAHRDGMAEAFF.

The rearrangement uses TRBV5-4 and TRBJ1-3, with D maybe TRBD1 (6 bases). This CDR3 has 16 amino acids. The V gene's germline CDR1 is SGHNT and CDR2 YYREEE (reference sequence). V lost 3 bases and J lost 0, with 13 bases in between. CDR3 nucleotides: TGTGCCAGCAGCTGGGCCCCGGACAGCTCTGGAAACACCATATATTTT. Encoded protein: CASSWAPDSSGNTIYF.

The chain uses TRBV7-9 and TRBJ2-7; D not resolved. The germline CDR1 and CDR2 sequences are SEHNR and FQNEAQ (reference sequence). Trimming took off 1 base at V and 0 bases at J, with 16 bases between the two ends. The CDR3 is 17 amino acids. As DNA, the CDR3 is TGTGCCAGCAGCTTAGTGTCCCGGAGCCTATACTCCTACGAGCAGTACTTC. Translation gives CASSLVSRSLYSYEQYF.

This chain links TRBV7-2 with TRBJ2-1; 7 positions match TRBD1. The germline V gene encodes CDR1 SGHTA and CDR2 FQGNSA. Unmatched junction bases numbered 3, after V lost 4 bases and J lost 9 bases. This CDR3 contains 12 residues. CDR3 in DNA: TGTGCCAGCAGCTCGGGACAGCCTGAGCAGTTCTTC. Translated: CASSSGQPEQFF.

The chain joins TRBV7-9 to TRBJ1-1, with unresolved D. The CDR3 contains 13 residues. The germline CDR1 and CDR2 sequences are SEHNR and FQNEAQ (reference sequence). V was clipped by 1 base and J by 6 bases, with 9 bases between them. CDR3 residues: CASSLGLGAEAFF. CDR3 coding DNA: TGTGCCAGCAGCTTAGGACTAGGAGCTGAAGCTTTCTTT.

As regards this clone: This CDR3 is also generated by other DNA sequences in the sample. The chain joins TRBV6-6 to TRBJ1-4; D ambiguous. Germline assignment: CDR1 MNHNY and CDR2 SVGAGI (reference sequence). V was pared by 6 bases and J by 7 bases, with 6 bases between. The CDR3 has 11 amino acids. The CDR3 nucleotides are TGTGCCAGCAGGACGGGTGAAAAACTGTTTTTT. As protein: CASRTGEKLFF.

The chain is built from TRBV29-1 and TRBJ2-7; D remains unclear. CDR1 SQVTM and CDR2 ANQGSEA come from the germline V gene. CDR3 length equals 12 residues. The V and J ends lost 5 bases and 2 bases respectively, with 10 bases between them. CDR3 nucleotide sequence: TGCAGCGTTCTGGCAGAAACCTACGAGCAGTACTTC. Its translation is CSVLAETYEQYF.

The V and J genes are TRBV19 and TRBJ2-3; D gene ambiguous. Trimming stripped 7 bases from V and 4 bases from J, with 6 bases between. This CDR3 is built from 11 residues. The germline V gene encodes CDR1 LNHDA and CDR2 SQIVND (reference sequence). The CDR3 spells CASTAADTQYF. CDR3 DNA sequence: TGTGCCAGTACGGCGGCAGATACGCAGTATTTT.

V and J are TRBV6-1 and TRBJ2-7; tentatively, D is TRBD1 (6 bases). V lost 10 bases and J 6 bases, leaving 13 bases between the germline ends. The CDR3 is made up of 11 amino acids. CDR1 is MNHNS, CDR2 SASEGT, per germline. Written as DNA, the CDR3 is TGTGCCATCTTTTGGGGGCTCGAGCAGTACTTC. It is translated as CAIFWGLEQYF.

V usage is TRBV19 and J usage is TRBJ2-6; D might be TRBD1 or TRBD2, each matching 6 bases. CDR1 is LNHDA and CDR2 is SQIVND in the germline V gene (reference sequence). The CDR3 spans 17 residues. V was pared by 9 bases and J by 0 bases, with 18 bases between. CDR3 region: CASPGAGPVSGANVLTF. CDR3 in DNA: TGTGCCAGCCCGGGGGCAGGGCCCGTCTCTGGGGCCAACGTCCTGACTTTC.

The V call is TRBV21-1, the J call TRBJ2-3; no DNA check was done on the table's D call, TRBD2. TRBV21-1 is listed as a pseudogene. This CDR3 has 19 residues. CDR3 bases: TGTGCCAGCAGCAAAGGGGCTAGCGGGAGGGCCACAAGCACAGATACGCAGTATTTT. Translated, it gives CASSKGASGRATSTDTQYF.

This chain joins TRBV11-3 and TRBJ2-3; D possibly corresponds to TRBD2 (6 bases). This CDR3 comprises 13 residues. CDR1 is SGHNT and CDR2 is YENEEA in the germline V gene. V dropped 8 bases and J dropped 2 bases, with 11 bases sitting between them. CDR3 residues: CASRGGLTDTQYF. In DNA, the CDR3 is TGTGCCAGCCGAGGAGGGCTCACAGATACGCAGTATTTT.

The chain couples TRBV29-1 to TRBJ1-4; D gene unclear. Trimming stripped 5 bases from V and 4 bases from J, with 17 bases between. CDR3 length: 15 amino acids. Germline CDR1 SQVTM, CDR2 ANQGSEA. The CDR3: CSVSTFGEGNEKLFF. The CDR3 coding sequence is TGCAGCGTTTCCACGTTTGGAGAGGGTAATGAAAAACTGTTTTTT.

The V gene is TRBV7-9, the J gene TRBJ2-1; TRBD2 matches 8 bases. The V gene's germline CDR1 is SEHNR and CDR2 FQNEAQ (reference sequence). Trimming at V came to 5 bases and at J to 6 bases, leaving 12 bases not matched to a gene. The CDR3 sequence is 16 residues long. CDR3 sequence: CASSDTRTSWRNEQFF. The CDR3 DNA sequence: TGTGCCAGCAGCGATACACGGACTAGCTGGCGCAATGAGCAGTTCTTC. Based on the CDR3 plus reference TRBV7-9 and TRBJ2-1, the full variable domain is DTGVSQNPRHKITKRGQNVTFRCDPISEHNRLYWYRQTLGQGPEFLTYFQNEAQLEKSRLLSDRFSAERPKGSFSTLEIQRTEQGDSAMYLCASSDTRTSWRNEQFFGPGTRLTVL.

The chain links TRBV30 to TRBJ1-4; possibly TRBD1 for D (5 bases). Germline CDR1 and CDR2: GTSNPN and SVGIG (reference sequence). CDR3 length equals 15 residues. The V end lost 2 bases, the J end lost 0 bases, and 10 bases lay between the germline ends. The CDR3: CAWSPGSSTNEKLFF. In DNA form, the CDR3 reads TGTGCCTGGAGTCCAGGGTCTTCAACTAATGAAAAACTGTTTTTT.

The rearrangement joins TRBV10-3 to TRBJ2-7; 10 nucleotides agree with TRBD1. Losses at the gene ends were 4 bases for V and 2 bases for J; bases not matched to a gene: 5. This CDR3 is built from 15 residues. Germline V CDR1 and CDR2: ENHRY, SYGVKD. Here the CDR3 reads CAISGGTGAPYEQYF. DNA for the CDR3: TGTGCCATCAGTGGCGGGACAGGGGCCCCCTACGAGCAGTACTTC.

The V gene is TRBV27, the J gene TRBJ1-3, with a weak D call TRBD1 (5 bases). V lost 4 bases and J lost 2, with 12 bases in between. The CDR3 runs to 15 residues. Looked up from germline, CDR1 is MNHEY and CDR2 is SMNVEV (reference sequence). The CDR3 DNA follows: TGTGCCAGCAGTTCAATCATGGGGCCTGGAAACACCATATATTTT. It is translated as CASSSIMGPGNTIYF.

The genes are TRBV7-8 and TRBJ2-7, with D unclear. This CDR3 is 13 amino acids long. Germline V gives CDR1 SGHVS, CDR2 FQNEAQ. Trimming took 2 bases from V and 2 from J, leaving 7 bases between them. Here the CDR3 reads CASSLRATYEQYF. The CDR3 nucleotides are TGTGCCAGCAGCTTACGGGCAACCTACGAGCAGTACTTC.

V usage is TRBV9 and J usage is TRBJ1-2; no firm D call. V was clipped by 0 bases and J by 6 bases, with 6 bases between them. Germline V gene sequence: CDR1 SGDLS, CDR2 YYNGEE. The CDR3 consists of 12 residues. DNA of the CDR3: TGTGCCAGCAGCGTAGCAATGAATGGCTACACCTTC. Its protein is CASSVAMNGYTF.

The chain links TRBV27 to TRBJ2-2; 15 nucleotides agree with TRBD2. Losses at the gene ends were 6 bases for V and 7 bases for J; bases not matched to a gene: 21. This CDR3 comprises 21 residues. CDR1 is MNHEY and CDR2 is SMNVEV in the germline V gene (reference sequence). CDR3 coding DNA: TGTGCCAGCAGCCTCCAGCCGGGACTAGCGGGAGGACCCCGGGTTTACGGGGAGCTGTTTTTT. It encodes CASSLQPGLAGGPRVYGELFF.

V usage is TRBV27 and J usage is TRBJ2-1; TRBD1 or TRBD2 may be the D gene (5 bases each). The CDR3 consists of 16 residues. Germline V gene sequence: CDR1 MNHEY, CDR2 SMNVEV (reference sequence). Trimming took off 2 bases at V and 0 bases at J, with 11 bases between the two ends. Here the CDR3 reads CASSLMGELSYNEQFF. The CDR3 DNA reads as TGTGCCAGCAGTTTAATGGGGGAACTCTCCTACAATGAGCAGTTCTTC.

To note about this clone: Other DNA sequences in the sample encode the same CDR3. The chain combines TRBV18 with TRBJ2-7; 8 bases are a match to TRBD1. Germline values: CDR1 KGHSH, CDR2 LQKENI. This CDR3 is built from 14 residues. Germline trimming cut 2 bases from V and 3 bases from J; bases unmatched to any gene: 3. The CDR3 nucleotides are TGTGCCAGCTCACCAGGGACAGGCGTCTACGAGCAGTACTTC. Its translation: CASSPGTGVYEQYF.

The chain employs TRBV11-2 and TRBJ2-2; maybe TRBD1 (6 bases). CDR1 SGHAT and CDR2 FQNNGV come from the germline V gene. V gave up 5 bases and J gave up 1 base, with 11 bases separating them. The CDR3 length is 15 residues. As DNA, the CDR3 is TGTGCCAGCAGCCCTCCGACAGGGAACACCGGGGAGCTGTTTTTT. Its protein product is CASSPPTGNTGELFF.

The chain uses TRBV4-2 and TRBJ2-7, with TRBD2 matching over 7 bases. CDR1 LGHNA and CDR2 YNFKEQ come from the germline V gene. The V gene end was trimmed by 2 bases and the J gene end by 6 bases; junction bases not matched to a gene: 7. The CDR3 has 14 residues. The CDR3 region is CASSQYLAESEQYF. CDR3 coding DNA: TGTGCCAGCAGCCAATATCTAGCGGAGAGCGAGCAGTACTTC.

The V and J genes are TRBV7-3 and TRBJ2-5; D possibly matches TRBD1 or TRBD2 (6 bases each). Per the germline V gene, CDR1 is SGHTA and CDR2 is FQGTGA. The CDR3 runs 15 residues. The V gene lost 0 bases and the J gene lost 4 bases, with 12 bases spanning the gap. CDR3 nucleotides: TGTGCCAGCAGCTTAACCGGGGGCGGCGCAGAGACCCAGTACTTC. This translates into CASSLTGGGAETQYF. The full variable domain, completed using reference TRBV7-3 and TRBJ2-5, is GAGVSQTPSNKVTEKGKYVELRCDPISGHTALYWYRQSLGQGPEFLIYFQGTGAADDSGLPNDRFFAVRPEGSVSTLKIQRTERGDSAVYLCASSLTGGGAETQYFGPGTRLLVL.

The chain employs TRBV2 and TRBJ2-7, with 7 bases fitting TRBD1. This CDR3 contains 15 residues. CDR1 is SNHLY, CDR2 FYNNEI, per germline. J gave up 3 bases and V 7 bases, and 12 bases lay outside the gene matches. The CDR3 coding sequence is TGTGCCAGCAAAGCTCGGACAGGTCTTTTCTACGAGCAGTACTTC. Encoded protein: CASKARTGLFYEQYF.

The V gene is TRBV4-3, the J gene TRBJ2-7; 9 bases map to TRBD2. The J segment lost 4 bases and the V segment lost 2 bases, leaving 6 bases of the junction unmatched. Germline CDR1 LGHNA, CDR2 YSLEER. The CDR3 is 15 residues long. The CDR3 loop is CASSQSSAGGYEQYF. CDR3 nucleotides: TGCGCCAGCAGCCAATCATCAGCGGGAGGATACGAGCAGTACTTC.

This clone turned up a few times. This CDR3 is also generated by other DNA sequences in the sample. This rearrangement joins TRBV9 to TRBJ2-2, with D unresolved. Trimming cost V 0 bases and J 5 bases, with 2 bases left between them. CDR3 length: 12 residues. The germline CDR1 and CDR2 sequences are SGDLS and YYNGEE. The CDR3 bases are TGTGCCAGCAGCGTAGGGACCGGGGAGCTGTTTTTT. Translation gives CASSVGTGELFF.

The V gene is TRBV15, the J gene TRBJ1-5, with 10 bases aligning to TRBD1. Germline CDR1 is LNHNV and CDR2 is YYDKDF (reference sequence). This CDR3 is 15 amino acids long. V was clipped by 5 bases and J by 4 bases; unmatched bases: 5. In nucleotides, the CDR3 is TGTGCCACCAGCCAGGACAGGGGGAGGAATCAGCCCCAGCATTTT. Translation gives CATSQDRGRNQPQHF.